One and the same sample provided the 24 T cell receptor beta chains below, sequenced in a study of blood T cell repertoires in COVID-19. Assay: immunoSEQ multiplex PCR; the TCRdb copy retains only in-frame clones and omits some. The sample has 110,000 or so clones; around nine tenths are singletons. Specimen: peripheral blood. The receptors here all came from a woman in her 70s who had recovered from COVID-19.

This chain uses TRBV7-2 with TRBJ1-2; D gene uncertain. V was clipped by 1 base and J by 2 bases, with 11 bases between them. The CDR3 loop spans 15 amino acids. Germline values: CDR1 SGHTA, CDR2 FQGNSA. CDR3 protein: CASSLDPRENYGYTF. CDR3 DNA: TGTGCCAGCAGCTTAGATCCCCGGGAAAACTATGGCTACACCTTC.

The chain is built from TRBV2 and TRBJ2-5, with D tentatively TRBD2 (6 bases). Germline CDR1 SNHLY, CDR2 FYNNEI. V was pared by 11 bases and J by 4 bases, with 14 bases between. The CDR3 length is 12 residues. CDR3 sequence (DNA): TGTGCCGTGGAATGGGGAGGAGAGACCCAGTACTTC. As protein: CAVEWGGETQYF. Full variable domain (rest looked up from reference TRBV2 and TRBJ2-5): EPEVTQTPSHQVTQMGQEVILRCVPISNHLYFYWYRQILGQKVEFLVSFYNNEISEKSEIFDDQFSVERPDGSNFTLKIRSTKLEDSAMYFCAVEWGGETQYFGPGTRLLVL.

The gene calls are TRBV28 and TRBJ2-3, with D perhaps matching TRBD2 (10 bases). CDR3 size: 23 residues. Germline CDR1 MDHEN, CDR2 SYDVKM. V shed 5 bases and J shed 2 bases, with 38 bases lying between them. CDR3 DNA: TGTGCCAGCAGTACCCGGACAGGGGAAAGTTCGGGAACACTAGCGGGGCTCACAGATACGCAGTATTTT. It specifies CASSTRTGESSGTLAGLTDTQYF.

The chain is built from TRBV2 and TRBJ1-2, with 9 bases aligning to TRBD1. The V and J ends lost 3 bases and 4 bases, in that order; junction bases with no gene match: 3. The CDR3 is 14 amino acids. CDR1 and CDR2 from the germline V gene are SNHLY and FYNNEI. CDR3 amino acids: CASSEDRGPYGYTF. The CDR3 bases are TGTGCCAGCAGTGAGGACAGGGGTCCCTATGGCTACACCTTC. Variable domain in full (rest from reference TRBV2 and TRBJ1-2): EPEVTQTPSHQVTQMGQEVILRCVPISNHLYFYWYRQILGQKVEFLVSFYNNEISEKSEIFDDQFSVERPDGSNFTLKIRSTKLEDSAMYFCASSEDRGPYGYTFGSGTRLTVV.

CDR3 loop: CASSFRMGRTEAFF. CDR3 DNA sequence: TGTGCCAGCAGTTTCCGCATGGGGAGGACTGAAGCTTTCTTT. The chain links TRBV28 to TRBJ1-1; D not resolved. Between the trimmed V and J ends, which lost 3 bases and 5 bases, there was a span of 13 bases. Germline V gene lookup returns CDR1 MDHEN and CDR2 SYDVKM. The CDR3 loop spans 14 amino acids.

The rearrangement joins TRBV5-4 to TRBJ2-6; the D gene is possibly TRBD2 (6 bases). Germline loops: CDR1 SGHNT, CDR2 YYREEE (reference sequence). V lost 2 bases, J lost 2 bases, and 11 bases lay in between. CDR3 length: 16 amino acids. CDR3 nucleotides: TGTGCCAGCAGCTTCGGGGACTCGGCTGGGGCCAACGTCCTGACTTTC. Its translation is CASSFGDSAGANVLTF.

The V gene is TRBV28, the J gene TRBJ2-2; 7 nucleotides match TRBD2. CDR3 length: 17 residues. The germline V gene encodes CDR1 MDHEN and CDR2 SYDVKM. V dropped 8 bases and J dropped 3; count of bases not matched to a gene: 15. The CDR3 region is CASVSMGPSGHTGELFF. The CDR3, as DNA: TGTGCCAGCGTTAGCATGGGGCCTAGCGGACACACCGGGGAGCTGTTTTTT.

The chain uses TRBV6-1 and TRBJ2-1; 8 bases fit TRBD1. Germline CDR1 reads MNHNS; CDR2 reads SASEGT. J gave up 5 bases and V 4 bases, and 10 bases lay outside the gene matches. The CDR3 extends over 16 amino acids. The CDR3 reads CASSVQGAGYNNEQFF. CDR3 in DNA: TGTGCCAGCAGTGTCCAGGGGGCCGGGTATAACAATGAGCAGTTCTTC.

The chain uses TRBV28 and TRBJ2-5; D uncertain. V gave up 2 bases and J gave up 0 bases, with 4 bases separating them. Germline V gives CDR1 MDHEN, CDR2 SYDVKM. There are 13 residues in the CDR3. The CDR3 DNA reads as TGTGCCAGCAGTTTAGAGCACCAAGAGACCCAGTACTTC. This encodes CASSLEHQETQYF.

This chain connects TRBV28 to TRBJ2-7; TRBD1 matches 10 bases. Unmatched junction bases numbered 5, after V lost 5 bases and J lost 7 bases. The CDR3 covers 13 residues. CDR1 is MDHEN and CDR2 is SYDVKM in the germline V gene. CDR3 residues: CASSRTGGREQYF. The CDR3 DNA follows: TGTGCCAGCAGTCGGACAGGGGGGAGGGAGCAGTACTTC. Complete variable domain (other parts from reference TRBV28 and TRBJ2-7): DVKVTQSSRYLVKRTGEKVFLECVQDMDHENMFWYRQDPGLGLRLIYFSYDVKMKEKGDIPEGYSVSREKKERFSLILESASTNQTSMYLCASSRTGGREQYFGPGTRLTVT.

This sequence joins TRBV5-1 and TRBJ1-2, with 8 bases that match TRBD1. This CDR3 contains 13 residues. Germline-derived CDR1 and CDR2 are SGHRS and YFSETQ. V was clipped by 1 base and J by 8 bases; unmatched bases: 4. CDR3: CASSLWTGQGYTF. CDR3 DNA: TGCGCCAGCAGCTTGTGGACAGGGCAGGGCTACACCTTC.

The V and J genes are TRBV19 and TRBJ2-3; D may be TRBD1 (5 bases). The germline V gene encodes CDR1 LNHDA and CDR2 SQIVND (reference sequence). Trimming stripped 6 bases from V and 2 bases from J, with 12 bases between. This CDR3 region has 14 residues. The CDR3 bases are TGTGCCAGTAGGCCGAGACAGCTCACAGATACGCAGTATTTT. This encodes CASRPRQLTDTQYF.

This clone was picked up a small number of times. The V and J genes are TRBV2 and TRBJ1-5, with 9 positions matching TRBD1. With 5 bases clipped from V and 6 bases from J, the junction kept 11 bases outside the gene matches. This CDR3 contains 16 residues. CDR1 SNHLY and CDR2 FYNNEI come from the germline V gene. The DNA for the CDR3 is TGTGCCAGCAGTTCGTCCCCCGGGACAGGGCGTCAGCCCCAGCATTTT. It codes for CASSSSPGTGRQPQHF. Complete variable domain (other parts from reference TRBV2 and TRBJ1-5): EPEVTQTPSHQVTQMGQEVILRCVPISNHLYFYWYRQILGQKVEFLVSFYNNEISEKSEIFDDQFSVERPDGSNFTLKIRSTKLEDSAMYFCASSSSPGTGRQPQHFGDGTRLSIL.

This clone was observed a single time. The chain carries TRBV28 and TRBJ2-1, with D possibly being TRBD1 (6 bases). Germline assignment: CDR1 MDHEN and CDR2 SYDVKM. Trimming left V 4 bases short and J 0 bases short, with 19 bases between. The CDR3 sequence is 18 residues long. CDR3 residues: CASSSVTGKGSSYNEQFF. CDR3 in DNA: TGTGCCAGCAGTTCCGTTACAGGGAAGGGAAGCTCCTACAATGAGCAGTTCTTC.

V usage is TRBV5-4 and J usage is TRBJ2-7; D possibly corresponds to TRBD2 (8 bases). CDR1 and CDR2 from the germline V gene are SGHNT and YYREEE (reference sequence). This CDR3 is 16 amino acids long. V was cut by 0 bases and J by 4 bases, with 17 bases left in between. CDR3 sequence: CASSLVGREGAYEQYF. For the CDR3, the DNA is TGTGCCAGCAGCTTGGTTGGCCGGGAGGGGGCGTACGAGCAGTACTTC.

The J gene is TRBJ2-4, the V gene TRBV29-1; D possibly corresponds to TRBD2 (6 bases). The CDR3 loop spans 15 amino acids. V dropped 4 bases and J dropped 5 bases, with 18 bases sitting between them. In germline, CDR1 is SQVTM, CDR2 ANQGSEA. The CDR3 nucleotides are TGCAGCGTTGGAAGGGGAGGAAGGGGCCAAAACATTCAGTACTTC. This translates into CSVGRGGRGQNIQYF.

The CDR3, as DNA: TGTGCCTGCTCAGGGGGACCGAATCAGCCCCAGCATTTT. As protein: CACSGGPNQPQHF. The rearrangement uses TRBV27 and TRBJ1-5, with TRBD1 identical over 7 bases. CDR1 is MNHEY and CDR2 is SMNVEV in the germline V gene (reference sequence). The V segment lost 11 bases and the J segment 4 bases; nucleotides outside the gene matches: 8. CDR3 length equals 13 residues.

The V call is TRBV2, the J call TRBJ1-1; D not certain. Germline V gene data show CDR1 as SNHLY and CDR2 as FYNNEI. This CDR3 spans 14 amino acids. V lost 5 bases and J lost 4, with 14 bases in between. The CDR3 spells CASSPEFLSTEAFF. The CDR3 DNA follows: TGTGCCAGCAGTCCGGAGTTCCTGAGCACTGAAGCTTTCTTT.

The chain couples TRBV5-1 to TRBJ2-2; TRBD2 matches at 9 bases. CDR1 and CDR2 (germline): SGHRS, YFSETQ. The CDR3 runs to 16 residues. Trimming cost V 4 bases and J 4 bases; bases outside gene matches: 8. The CDR3 bases are TGCGCCAGCAGCACCACCGGGACTAGCAGCACCGGGGAGCTGTTTTTT. Encoded protein: CASSTTGTSSTGELFF.

Only one count was recorded for this clone. The genes are TRBV27 and TRBJ2-3; 7 nucleotides agree with TRBD2. The CDR3 sequence is 15 residues long. The V and J ends lost 2 bases and 4 bases, in that order; junction bases with no gene match: 6. CDR1 is MNHEY, CDR2 SMNVEV, per germline (reference sequence). CDR3 bases: TGTGCCAGCAGTTTAGTCGGGAGGTTGGCAGATACGCAGTATTTT. It codes for CASSLVGRLADTQYF.

The V gene is TRBV15, the J gene TRBJ2-7; D gene ambiguous. Germline V gene lookup returns CDR1 LNHNV and CDR2 YYDKDF (reference sequence). The germline V and J ends were trimmed by 3 bases and 5 bases, with 11 bases remaining between them. CDR3 length: 13 residues. CDR3 coding DNA: TGTGCCACCAGCAGGCGGAACTTCAACGAGCAGTACTTC. The encoded protein is CATSRRNFNEQYF.

This clone was counted a single time. This chain uses TRBV2 with TRBJ2-3; perhaps TRBD2 as D (6 bases). CDR3 size: 14 residues. V gave up 2 bases and J gave up 4 bases, with 10 bases separating them. In germline, CDR1 is SNHLY, CDR2 FYNNEI. CDR3 residues: CASSEQGGADTQYF. The CDR3 bases are TGTGCCAGCAGTGAACAGGGCGGGGCAGATACGCAGTATTTT.

The genes are TRBV15 and TRBJ2-7; 10 nucleotides align to TRBD1. The CDR3 has 15 amino acids. V lost 3 bases and J lost 5; bases outside the gene matches: 7. Germline loops: CDR1 LNHNV, CDR2 YYDKDF (reference sequence). The CDR3 here is CATSRGTGAGNEQYF. CDR3 nucleotide sequence: TGTGCCACCAGCAGGGGGACAGGGGCAGGTAACGAGCAGTACTTC. The complete variable domain, with remaining parts taken from reference TRBV15 and TRBJ2-7, reads DAMVIQNPRYQVTQFGKPVTLSCSQTLNHNVMYWYQQKSSQAPKLLFHYYDKDFNNEADTPDNFQSRRPNTSFCFLDIRSPGLGDTAMYLCATSRGTGAGNEQYFGPGTRLTVT.

The chain combines TRBV28 with TRBJ2-1; 8 bases map to TRBD2. CDR3 length equals 17 residues. Germline CDR1 reads MDHEN; CDR2 reads SYDVKM. V lost 2 bases to trimming and J lost 1 base; unmatched junction nucleotides: 7. CDR3 region: CASSLLRTSLSYNEQFF. CDR3 bases: TGTGCCAGCAGTTTACTCCGGACTAGCTTATCCTACAATGAGCAGTTCTTC.